What follows are 27 T cell receptor beta chains derived from one specimen sequenced in a study of cytomegalovirus exposure and HLA in healthy donors. The PCR contained 60 Vbeta and 13 Jbeta primers. TCRdb's copy holds only in-frame clones and misses some; the assay was immunoSEQ multiplex PCR. The top ten clones hold approximately 7.3% of a sample with roughly 80,000 clones, around three quarters of them seen once. The sequenced sample was PBMCs. These receptors were obtained from a middle-aged woman in good health and CMV-seronegative.

The V call is TRBV27, the J call TRBJ2-5; 8 nucleotides agree with TRBD1. Matching the DNA end better, TRBJ2-7 makes the J call doubtful. This CDR3 contains 15 residues. CDR1 and CDR2 from the germline V gene are MNHEY and SMNVEV (reference sequence). Written as DNA, the CDR3 is TGTGCCATCCGGGGTGCCGGACAGGGACCCTACGAGCAGTACTTC. Amino acid sequence: CAIRGAGQGPYEQYF.

CDR3: CASSQWLFGANVLTF. CDR3 nucleotides: TGCGCCAGCAGCCAATGGCTGTTCGGGGCCAACGTCCTGACTTTC. The J gene is TRBJ2-6, the V gene TRBV4-3; D remains unclear. The CDR3 contains 15 residues. The ends were cut back, 2 bases at V and 4 bases at J, with 9 bases in the middle. CDR1 is LGHNA and CDR2 is YSLEER in the germline V gene.

J is TRBJ1-3 and V is TRBV10-1; 7 bases map to TRBD1. V lost 8 bases and J lost 0; bases outside the gene matches: 1. This CDR3 is 13 amino acids long. The germline V gene encodes CDR1 WNHNN and CDR2 SYGVQD (reference sequence). DNA for the CDR3: TGCGCCAGCGGACAGGACTCTGGAAACACCATATATTTT. As protein: CASGQDSGNTIYF.

V gene TRBV5-4 combines with J gene TRBJ1-1; D remains ambiguous. Trimming took 0 bases from V and 6 from J, leaving 12 bases between them. The length of the CDR3 is 14 residues. CDR1 and CDR2 from the germline V gene are SGHNT and YYREEE (reference sequence). The CDR3 nucleotides read TGTGCCAGCAGCTTGGATCCGGGGTTACCTGAAGCTTTCTTT. Translated: CASSLDPGLPEAFF.

The chain carries TRBV5-1 and TRBJ2-1; no clear D. The germline V gene has CDR1 SGHRS and CDR2 YFSETQ. The CDR3 has 14 amino acids. The V end was cut by 0 bases, the J end by 4 bases, with 8 bases between. CDR3 nucleotides: TGCGCCAGCAGCTTGGTGGCGGAGTACAATGAGCAGTTCTTC. It yields the protein CASSLVAEYNEQFF.

V is TRBV18 and J is TRBJ2-3; maybe TRBD2 (5 bases). V shed 4 bases and J shed 6 bases, with 8 bases lying between them. The CDR3 covers 12 residues. Germline CDR1 and CDR2: KGHSH and LQKENI. CDR3 in amino acids: CASSRVADTQYF. DNA for the CDR3: TGTGCCAGCTCACGCGTAGCGGATACGCAGTATTTT.

This sequence joins TRBV7-9 and TRBJ1-1; D is unresolved. V shed 3 bases and J shed 1 base, with 12 bases lying between them. The CDR3 is 15 residues long. CDR1 and CDR2 (germline): SEHNR, FQNEAQ (reference sequence). CDR3 coding DNA: TGTGCCAGCAGCTTCGAGGACTTAACGAACACTGAAGCTTTCTTT. The encoded protein is CASSFEDLTNTEAFF.

This clone was detected only a few times. This sequence joins TRBV6-1 and TRBJ1-4, with TRBD1 matching 9 bases. The CDR3 length is 15 residues. Germline V CDR1 and CDR2: MNHNS, SASEGT. The ends lost 2 bases at V and 8 bases at J; junction bases unmatched: 6. The CDR3 coding sequence is TGTGCCAGCAGTGAAACAGGGGGCTTGTTAGAAAAACTGTTTTTT. Translating gives CASSETGGLLEKLFF.

The CDR3, as DNA: TGCGCCAGCAGCCAAAAGGGAGAGGCCACTGAAGCTTTCTTT. It encodes CASSQKGEATEAFF. V usage is TRBV5-1 and J usage is TRBJ1-1; D unresolved. Germline V CDR1 and CDR2: SGHRS, YFSETQ. Trimming took 4 bases from V and 4 from J, leaving 14 bases between them. CDR3 length equals 14 residues.

V and J are TRBV5-5 and TRBJ2-3, with 7 nucleotides matching TRBD1. This CDR3 comprises 14 residues. The germline V gene has CDR1 SGHKS and CDR2 YYEKEE (reference sequence). J was trimmed by 2 bases and V by 5 bases; bases with no gene match: 5. The CDR3 loop is CASSTGQLTDTQYF. The DNA of the CDR3 is TGTGCCAGCAGTACGGGACAGCTCACAGATACGCAGTATTTT.

This chain connects TRBV7-3 to TRBJ1-2; D may be TRBD1 (5 bases). Trimming took 5 bases from V and 3 from J, leaving 16 bases between them. The CDR3 runs to 15 residues. Looked up from germline, CDR1 is SGHTA and CDR2 is FQGTGA. The CDR3 DNA sequence: TGTGCCAGCAGCATCGATCAGACAGCTGACTATGGCTACACCTTC. It specifies CASSIDQTADYGYTF.

There are a few counts of this clone. The chain joins TRBV12-2 to TRBJ1-1; the D call TRBD1 from the table was never checked on the DNA. TRBV12-2 is labeled a pseudogene. This CDR3 contains 17 residues. In DNA, the CDR3 is TGTGCAAGTCGCTTTGAGGCAGGCCTAGGGGGTAACACTGAAGCTTTCTTT. Its protein product is CASRFEAGLGGNTEAFF.

V usage is TRBV2 and J usage is TRBJ2-3; D is ambiguous. CDR1 and CDR2 (germline): SNHLY, FYNNEI. The CDR3 consists of 17 residues. Trimming took 2 bases from V and 1 from J, leaving 16 bases between them. For the CDR3, the DNA is TGTGCCAGCAGTGAAAGGCGTGCGGCAGTAGGCACAGATACGCAGTATTTT. Its protein is CASSERRAAVGTDTQYF.

The chain joins TRBV5-5 to TRBJ2-1; no reliable D call. V lost 0 bases and J lost 8, with 15 bases in between. Germline V gene lookup returns CDR1 SGHKS and CDR2 YYEKEE (reference sequence). The CDR3 totals 15 residues. CDR3 DNA: TGTGCCAGCAGCTTGGCCCCCCGGTCGGTGTATGAGCAGTTCTTC. Translated: CASSLAPRSVYEQFF.

CDR3 in DNA: TGTGCCACCAGCAGAGATCGTGTAGGACAGGGGTTACCGAGGACTAGCGGGAGCTACTACGAGCAGTACTTC. Translation: CATSRDRVGQGLPRTSGSYYEQYF. This chain uses TRBV15 with TRBJ2-7; TRBD2 matches 13 bases. CDR1 LNHNV and CDR2 YYDKDF come from the germline V gene (reference sequence). This CDR3 spans 24 amino acids. V shed 0 bases, J shed 3 bases, and the junction held 26 bases outside the gene matches.

This chain joins TRBV5-8 and TRBJ2-4; TRBD2 might be the D (6 bases). Per germline, CDR1 SGHTS and CDR2 YDEGEE. The CDR3 is made up of 16 amino acids. V lost 0 bases and J lost 5, with 15 bases in between. CDR3 bases: TGTGCCAGCAGCTTGGGGCCGGGAGCCCTCGAAAACATTCAGTACTTC. Its translation is CASSLGPGALENIQYF.

The J gene is TRBJ2-3, the V gene TRBV29-1; D call uncertain. V was trimmed by 4 bases and J by 5 bases, leaving 10 bases between them. This CDR3 is built from 12 residues. Germline loops: CDR1 SQVTM, CDR2 ANQGSEA. CDR3 DNA sequence: TGCAGCGTTGTCCCCCGGGTAGATACGCAGTATTTT. As protein: CSVVPRVDTQYF.

This clone was seen more than once but under ten times. V is TRBV6-4 and J is TRBJ1-3; unclear D gene. This CDR3 region has 15 residues. The germline V gene encodes CDR1 MRHNA and CDR2 SNTAGT. Deletions cut 6 bases from V and 0 bases from J, with 12 bases between. Written as DNA, the CDR3 is TGTGCCAGCAGATCGCACGCTAGCTCTGGAAACACCATATATTTT. It is translated as CASRSHASSGNTIYF.

This clone appeared a few times. This chain uses TRBV7-8 with TRBJ1-1, with TRBD1 identical over 7 bases. Germline V gene lookup returns CDR1 SGHVS and CDR2 FQNEAQ. V shed 5 bases, J shed 0 bases, and the junction held 9 bases outside the gene matches. The CDR3 length is 16 residues. The CDR3 sequence is CASSPRDRLMNTEAFF. The DNA of the CDR3 is TGTGCCAGCAGCCCCCGGGACAGATTAATGAACACTGAAGCTTTCTTT. Full variable domain (outside the CDR3, taken from reference TRBV7-8 and TRBJ1-1): GAGVSQSPRYKVAKRGQDVALRCDPISGHVSLFWYQQALGQGPEFLTYFQNEAQLDKSGLPSDRFFAERPEGSVSTLKIQRTQQEDSAVYLCASSPRDRLMNTEAFFGQGTRLTVV.

This chain joins TRBV15 and TRBJ2-5, with 7 bases lining up with TRBD1. Matching the DNA end better, TRBJ2-7 makes the J call doubtful. Germline V gene data show CDR1 as LNHNV and CDR2 as YYDKDF (reference sequence). The CDR3 sequence is 14 residues long. The CDR3 coding sequence is TGTGCCACCAGCAGGGCCACAGGGGCCCACGAGCAGTACTTC. This encodes CATSRATGAHEQYF.

This clone was observed once. The chain joins TRBV27 to TRBJ1-5, with D tentatively TRBD1 (6 bases). V was cut by 7 bases and J by 4 bases, with 14 bases left in between. This CDR3 is 14 amino acids long. CDR1 is MNHEY and CDR2 is SMNVEV in the germline V gene (reference sequence). In nucleotides, the CDR3 is TGTGCCAGCAAGGTTGGGGGGGCTAATCAGCCCCAGCATTTT. It yields the protein CASKVGGANQPQHF.

The CDR3, as DNA: TGTGCCAGCAGTTGGGGCCCTGGGGCCAACGTCCTGACTTTC. Translating it yields CASSWGPGANVLTF. The J gene is TRBJ2-6, the V gene TRBV2; weak D call: TRBD1 (5 bases). The length of the CDR3 is 14 residues. Trimming pared 5 bases from V and 2 bases from J, leaving 7 bases between. Per germline, CDR1 SNHLY and CDR2 FYNNEI.

The rearrangement links TRBV28 to TRBJ2-7; 7 nucleotides match TRBD2. V lost 4 bases and J lost 0; bases outside the gene matches: 6. This CDR3 is built from 15 residues. Per the germline V gene, CDR1 is MDHEN and CDR2 is SYDVKM. This CDR3 reads CASSSLADYSYEQYF. In DNA, the CDR3 is TGTGCCAGCAGTTCTCTAGCGGACTACTCCTACGAGCAGTACTTC.

The DNA for the CDR3 is TGTGCCAGCAGTTTAGTGAGCGAGTGGACTGGAAACACCATATATTTT. It translates to CASSLVSEWTGNTIYF. The gene calls are TRBV28 and TRBJ1-3, with D unclear. V was pared by 2 bases and J by 2 bases, with 13 bases between. The CDR3 runs 16 residues. The germline V gene encodes CDR1 MDHEN and CDR2 SYDVKM. Full variable domain (missing parts from reference TRBV28 and TRBJ1-3): DVKVTQSSRYLVKRTGEKVFLECVQDMDHENMFWYRQDPGLGLRLIYFSYDVKMKEKGDIPEGYSVSREKKERFSLILESASTNQTSMYLCASSLVSEWTGNTIYFGEGSWLTVV.

The chain employs TRBV2 and TRBJ1-5; weak D call: TRBD1 (5 bases). This CDR3 has 14 amino acids. Trimming left V 4 bases short and J 4 bases short, with 11 bases between. CDR1 is SNHLY and CDR2 is FYNNEI in the germline V gene. The CDR3 coding sequence is TGTGCCAGCAGTGTCGACAGCCTAAATCAGCCCCAGCATTTT. This sequence encodes CASSVDSLNQPQHF.

The genes are TRBV7-2 and TRBJ2-1; D gene uncertain. Germline values: CDR1 SGHTA, CDR2 FQGNSA. This CDR3 is built from 15 residues. The V end lost 2 bases, the J end lost 0 bases, and 8 bases lay between the germline ends. In DNA, the CDR3 is TGTGCCAGCAGCTTATCGGTCGGCTCCTACAATGAGCAGTTCTTC. Translated, it gives CASSLSVGSYNEQFF.

The gene calls are TRBV18 and TRBJ1-5; 7 nucleotides align to TRBD1. J was trimmed by 2 bases and V by 6 bases; bases with no gene match: 4. Germline V CDR1 and CDR2: KGHSH, LQKENI. The CDR3 consists of 14 residues. Here the CDR3 DNA reads TGTGCCAGCTCGACAGGGAGTGGCAATCAGCCCCAGCATTTT. Amino acids: CASSTGSGNQPQHF.